This record concerns one T cell receptor beta chain sequence. Its antigen is unknown. Per donor, one heparinised blood draw averaged about 110 mL. Trimming took 4 bases from V and 1 from J, leaving 13 bases between them. The CDR3 has 15 residues. Germline assignment: CDR1 SGDLS and CDR2 YYNGEE. Every isolated RNA sample was fully reverse transcribed, so sequencing captured expressed TCRB transcripts. The repertoire was sequenced with immunoSEQ multiplex PCR; TCRdb's copy has only in-frame clones and lacks some. The sample has 200,000 to 300,000 clones, around an eighth seen once. The source of the sample is a study of beta chain features in type 1 diabetes. Study background: Examination spanned about 99 million sorted cells from all samples. Overall study findings and caveats: Among patients with Type 1 diabetes, TCRB CDR3s were moderately but significantly shorter in every one of the four CD4+ subsets.

The sequence was obtained from a woman between 35 and 50 years old in good health. Sequencing was done on a sample of naive CD4+ T cells from blood. V gene TRBV9 combines with J gene TRBJ2-3, with TRBD1 as a possible D gene (6 bases). The DNA for the CDR3 is TGTGCCAGCAGCCCCAGGGGTTTCGGCACAGATACGCAGTATTTT. Protein: CASSPRGFGTDTQYF. The variable domain in full, with the rest retrieved from reference TRBV9 and TRBJ2-3, is DSGVTQTPKHLITATGQRVTLRCSPRSGDLSVYWYQQSLDQGLQFLIQYYNGEERAKGNILERFSAQQFPDLHSELNLSSLELGDSALYFCASSPRGFGTDTQYFGPGTRLTVL.